This is a list of T cell receptor beta chains from one sample in a study of control samples from healthy donors and cancer patients. The method was immunoSEQ multiplex PCR; TCRdb's version includes in-frame clones alone and lacks a portion of them. Altogether roughly 80,000 clones are present, over 75% being singletons, with the ten largest covering around 5.7%. The sequencing input was blood. These TCRs come from a woman aged 50 to 60 in good health. CDR3s include the opening cysteine and the closing phenylalanine or tryptophan. Fields, in order: CDR3 length, D gene, clone size, V gene, J gene, CDR3 DNA, CDR3 protein. The D gene is left open where the match is weak. Clone sizes are given selectively: once, few, many, or a class where the clone is expanded.

cdr3_length: 12
d_call: NA
clone_size: NA
v_call: TRBV2
j_call: TRBJ1-2
cdr3_nt: TGTGCCAGCAGTGACGGGACCTATGGCTACACCTTC
cdr3_aa: CASSDGTYGYTF

cdr3_length: 15
d_call: NA
clone_size: NA
v_call: TRBV4-1
j_call: TRBJ1-1
cdr3_nt: TGCGCCAGCAGCCAAGGTGAAGGATCGGGCACTGAAGCTTTCTTT
cdr3_aa: CASSQGEGSGTEAFF

cdr3_length: 13
d_call: NA
clone_size: NA
v_call: TRBV5-1
j_call: TRBJ2-7
cdr3_nt: TGCGCCAGCAGCCACACCCCAGGGTACGAGCAGTACTTC
cdr3_aa: CASSHTPGYEQYF

cdr3_length: 12
d_call: NA
clone_size: NA
v_call: TRBV5-6
j_call: TRBJ2-3
cdr3_nt: TGTGCCAGCAGCCTCCCGACAGATACGCAGTATTTT
cdr3_aa: CASSLPTDTQYF

cdr3_length: 14
d_call: TRBD2
clone_size: once
v_call: TRBV5-4
j_call: TRBJ2-1
cdr3_nt: TGTGCCAGCAGCTTGCCAGCGGGGGGGAATGAGCAGTTCTTC
cdr3_aa: CASSLPAGGNEQFF

cdr3_length: 18
d_call: TRBD2
clone_size: NA
v_call: TRBV6-2/TRBV6-3
j_call: TRBJ2-7
cdr3_nt: TGTGCCAGCAGTTCACTAGCGGGGGCCTCTACCCTATCCTACGAGCAGTACTTC
cdr3_aa: CASSSLAGASTLSYEQYF

cdr3_length: 13
d_call: NA
clone_size: few
v_call: TRBV7-2
j_call: TRBJ2-1
cdr3_nt: TGTGCCAGCAGCTACACTAGCAGGAATGAGCAGTTCTTC
cdr3_aa: CASSYTSRNEQFF

cdr3_length: 15
d_call: TRBD1
clone_size: NA
v_call: TRBV6-5
j_call: TRBJ1-6
cdr3_nt: TGTGCCAGCAGTTTATCCGGGACAGAACGCTCACCCCTCCACTTT
cdr3_aa: CASSLSGTERSPLHF

cdr3_length: 12
d_call: NA
clone_size: NA
v_call: TRBV30
j_call: TRBJ1-1
cdr3_nt: TGTGCCTGGAGTGTTGGGACCGCTGAAGCTTTCTTT
cdr3_aa: CAWSVGTAEAFF

cdr3_length: 18
d_call: TRBD2
clone_size: NA
v_call: TRBV11-2
j_call: TRBJ2-3
cdr3_nt: TGTGCCAGCAGCTTCCTAGCGGGGGACCTTACAGAGACAGATACGCAGTATTTT
cdr3_aa: CASSFLAGDLTETDTQYF

cdr3_length: 12
d_call: NA
clone_size: NA
v_call: TRBV5-4
j_call: TRBJ1-2
cdr3_nt: TGTGCCAGCAGCGGGGAGGTGGGCGGCTACACCTTC
cdr3_aa: CASSGEVGGYTF

cdr3_length: 19
d_call: NA
clone_size: NA
v_call: TRBV7-8
j_call: TRBJ2-1
cdr3_nt: TGTGCCAGCAGCCCTACTTTTGGTAGCGGCAGATCCTCCTACAATGAGCAGTTCTTC
cdr3_aa: CASSPTFGSGRSSYNEQFF

cdr3_length: 14
d_call: TRBD1
clone_size: NA
v_call: TRBV19
j_call: TRBJ1-1
cdr3_nt: TGTGCCAGTACCCACAGGGGAGAGGGCACTGAAGCTTTCTTT
cdr3_aa: CASTHRGEGTEAFF

cdr3_length: 14
d_call: TRBD1
clone_size: NA
v_call: TRBV2
j_call: TRBJ1-1
cdr3_nt: TGTGCCAGCAGTGCCGGGACAGGGGTAACTGAAGCTTTCTTT
cdr3_aa: CASSAGTGVTEAFF

cdr3_length: 14
d_call: NA
clone_size: NA
v_call: TRBV7-2
j_call: TRBJ2-7
cdr3_nt: TGTGCCAGCAGCTTAGTCCCCGCCGACTACGAGCAGTACTTC
cdr3_aa: CASSLVPADYEQYF

cdr3_length: 13
d_call: NA
clone_size: NA
v_call: TRBV3-1/TRBV3-2
j_call: TRBJ1-3
cdr3_nt: TGTGCCAGCAGCCAAGTGGGGGGAAACACCATATATTTT
cdr3_aa: CASSQVGGNTIYF

cdr3_length: 14
d_call: NA
clone_size: NA
v_call: TRBV6-5
j_call: TRBJ2-3
cdr3_nt: TGTGCCAGCAGTTCTCCGGGGGAGACAGATACGCAGTATTTT
cdr3_aa: CASSSPGETDTQYF

cdr3_length: 11
d_call: NA
clone_size: NA
v_call: TRBV30
j_call: TRBJ1-1
cdr3_nt: TGTGCCTCCGGTTTTAACACTGAAGCTTTCTTT
cdr3_aa: CASGFNTEAFF

cdr3_length: 15
d_call: TRBD1
clone_size: few
v_call: TRBV25-1
j_call: TRBJ1-6
cdr3_nt: TGTGCCAGCAGTGAAACACAGGGGGCGAATTCACCCCTCCACTTT
cdr3_aa: CASSETQGANSPLHF

cdr3_length: 14
d_call: NA
clone_size: few
v_call: TRBV2
j_call: TRBJ1-5
cdr3_nt: TGTGCCAGCAGTGCCGGAGGGGGCAATCAGCCCCAGCATTTT
cdr3_aa: CASSAGGGNQPQHF

cdr3_length: 11
d_call: NA
clone_size: NA
v_call: TRBV12-3/TRBV12-4
j_call: TRBJ2-3
cdr3_nt: TGTGCCAGCAGTTTCGATCAGACGCAGTATTTT
cdr3_aa: CASSFDQTQYF

cdr3_length: 15
d_call: NA
clone_size: NA
v_call: TRBV7-2
j_call: TRBJ1-5
cdr3_nt: TGTGCCACTACCAGGGAATTCGGTAGCAATCAGCCCCAGCATTTT
cdr3_aa: CATTREFGSNQPQHF

cdr3_length: 14
d_call: TRBD1
clone_size: NA
v_call: TRBV7-9
j_call: TRBJ2-3
cdr3_nt: TGTGCCAGCAGCTTAGCCCAGGGGGTAGATACGCAGTATTTT
cdr3_aa: CASSLAQGVDTQYF

cdr3_length: 11
d_call: TRBD2
clone_size: NA
v_call: TRBV29-1
j_call: TRBJ2-3
cdr3_nt: TGCAGCGGACTAGCGACAGATACGCAGTATTTT
cdr3_aa: CSGLATDTQYF

cdr3_length: 13
d_call: TRBD2
clone_size: NA
v_call: TRBV6-2/TRBV6-3
j_call: TRBJ2-3
cdr3_nt: TGTGCCAGCAGCACCTCCGGGGGGGTTACGCAGTATTTT
cdr3_aa: CASSTSGGVTQYF

cdr3_length: 14
d_call: NA
clone_size: NA
v_call: TRBV11-2
j_call: TRBJ2-7
cdr3_nt: TGTGCCAGCAGCTTATCGCCCGGGTACGACGAGCAGTACTTC
cdr3_aa: CASSLSPGYDEQYF

cdr3_length: 11
d_call: NA
clone_size: few
v_call: TRBV2
j_call: TRBJ1-2
cdr3_nt: TGTGCCAGCAGTTCCAGGGCTGGCTACACCTTC
cdr3_aa: CASSSRAGYTF

cdr3_length: 12
d_call: NA
clone_size: NA
v_call: TRBV10-3
j_call: TRBJ2-7
cdr3_nt: TGTGCCATCAGCACCGACAACGGCGAGCAGTACTTC
cdr3_aa: CAISTDNGEQYF

cdr3_length: 16
d_call: NA
clone_size: few
v_call: TRBV6-1
j_call: TRBJ1-5
cdr3_nt: TGTGCCAGCAGTGAAGTTTATCCAACAGCCAATCAGCCCCAGCATTTT
cdr3_aa: CASSEVYPTANQPQHF

cdr3_length: 13
d_call: NA
clone_size: NA
v_call: TRBV7-9
j_call: TRBJ2-2
cdr3_nt: TGTGCCAGCAGCTTAAATTGGGGCGGGGAGCTGTTTTTT
cdr3_aa: CASSLNWGGELFF

cdr3_length: 13
d_call: NA
clone_size: NA
v_call: TRBV10-3
j_call: TRBJ2-2
cdr3_nt: TGTGCCATCAATCAGTTGGGGACCGGGGAGCTGTTTTTT
cdr3_aa: CAINQLGTGELFF

cdr3_length: 11
d_call: NA
clone_size: NA
v_call: TRBV6-5
j_call: TRBJ1-6
cdr3_nt: TGTGCCAGCAGTCAAAATTCACCCCTCCACTTT
cdr3_aa: CASSQNSPLHF

cdr3_length: 16
d_call: TRBD2
clone_size: NA
v_call: TRBV14
j_call: TRBJ2-1
cdr3_nt: TGTGCCAGCAGCCAAGATACTAGCGGGTTCTACAATGAGCAGTTCTTC
cdr3_aa: CASSQDTSGFYNEQFF

cdr3_length: 16
d_call: TRBD1
clone_size: NA
v_call: TRBV2
j_call: TRBJ1-4
cdr3_nt: TGTGCCAGCAGTGAGGGGCTGGCAGGGGGAGGGGAAAAACTGTTTTTT
cdr3_aa: CASSEGLAGGGEKLFF

cdr3_length: 15
d_call: TRBD1
clone_size: NA
v_call: TRBV24-1
j_call: TRBJ2-7
cdr3_nt: TGTGCCACCAAAGACAGGGAGAGATCGCTTCACGAGCAGTACTTC
cdr3_aa: CATKDRERSLHEQYF

cdr3_length: 12
d_call: NA
clone_size: once
v_call: TRBV29-1
j_call: TRBJ2-7
cdr3_nt: TGCAGCGCCCAGGGTGAATCCGACGAGCAGTACTTC
cdr3_aa: CSAQGESDEQYF

cdr3_length: 13
d_call: NA
clone_size: NA
v_call: TRBV27
j_call: TRBJ2-7
cdr3_nt: TGTGCCAGCAGTTTTGGCAGAGGCTACGAGCAGTACTTC
cdr3_aa: CASSFGRGYEQYF

cdr3_length: 14
d_call: NA
clone_size: NA
v_call: TRBV5-5
j_call: TRBJ2-6
cdr3_nt: TGTGCCAGCAGTGGCGGCTCTGGGGCCAACGTCCTGACTTTC
cdr3_aa: CASSGGSGANVLTF

cdr3_length: 16
d_call: TRBD1
clone_size: NA
v_call: TRBV19
j_call: TRBJ1-5
cdr3_nt: TGTGCCAGTAGTATAGTGGAGGGACAGGGGCGTCAGCCCCAGCATTTT
cdr3_aa: CASSIVEGQGRQPQHF

cdr3_length: 19
d_call: TRBD2
clone_size: NA
v_call: TRBV5-1
j_call: TRBJ2-6
cdr3_nt: TGCGCCAGCAGCTTGGGCGGCGGGGGTTTTAGCTCTGGGGCCAACGTCCTGACTTTC
cdr3_aa: CASSLGGGGFSSGANVLTF

cdr3_length: 13
d_call: NA
clone_size: NA
v_call: TRBV6-5
j_call: TRBJ1-6
cdr3_nt: TGTGCCAGCAGAGGGGGGGATAATTCACCCCTCCACTTT
cdr3_aa: CASRGGDNSPLHF

cdr3_length: 15
d_call: NA
clone_size: NA
v_call: TRBV11-3
j_call: TRBJ2-7
cdr3_nt: TGTGCCAGCAGCTTACGGTGGGGGAACAACTACGAGCAGTACTTC
cdr3_aa: CASSLRWGNNYEQYF

cdr3_length: 10
d_call: NA
clone_size: NA
v_call: TRBV20-1
j_call: TRBJ2-4
cdr3_nt: TGCGCTACAGGGTTTGACATTCAGTACTTC
cdr3_aa: CATGFDIQYF

cdr3_length: 13
d_call: TRBD1
clone_size: few
v_call: TRBV30
j_call: TRBJ1-1
cdr3_nt: TGTGCCTGGGACGGGACAGGGGCCGGAGAAGCTTTCTTT
cdr3_aa: CAWDGTGAGEAFF

cdr3_length: 13
d_call: NA
clone_size: NA
v_call: TRBV30
j_call: TRBJ1-5
cdr3_nt: TGTGCCTGGAGTGAGGATAGCAATCAGCCCCAGCATTTT
cdr3_aa: CAWSEDSNQPQHF

cdr3_length: 14
d_call: NA
clone_size: NA
v_call: TRBV6-1
j_call: TRBJ2-7
cdr3_nt: TGTGCCAGCAGTGAAAACGGCCCAACCTACGAGCAGTACTTC
cdr3_aa: CASSENGPTYEQYF

cdr3_length: 14
d_call: NA
clone_size: NA
v_call: TRBV19
j_call: TRBJ2-2
cdr3_nt: TGTGCCAGTAGCCTACAGGGAAACACCGGGGAGCTGTTTTTT
cdr3_aa: CASSLQGNTGELFF

cdr3_length: 13
d_call: NA
clone_size: NA
v_call: TRBV12-3/TRBV12-4
j_call: TRBJ1-5
cdr3_nt: TGTGCCAGCAGTAAGTGGGGGGATCAGCCCCAGCATTTT
cdr3_aa: CASSKWGDQPQHF

cdr3_length: 15
d_call: TRBD2
clone_size: once
v_call: TRBV6-5
j_call: TRBJ2-7
cdr3_nt: TGTGCCAGCAGTAACCAACCCGGGGGGGCCTACGAGCAGTACTTC
cdr3_aa: CASSNQPGGAYEQYF

cdr3_length: 15
d_call: NA
clone_size: NA
v_call: TRBV7-2
j_call: TRBJ1-5
cdr3_nt: TGTGCCAGCAGCTTAGAATTGCGGATCGCTCAGCCCCAGCATTTT
cdr3_aa: CASSLELRIAQPQHF

cdr3_length: 15
d_call: NA
clone_size: NA
v_call: TRBV6-1
j_call: TRBJ1-5
cdr3_nt: TGTGCCAGCAGTGAAGGGGTGGGGGGAAGTCAGCCCCAGCATTTT
cdr3_aa: CASSEGVGGSQPQHF

cdr3_length: 16
d_call: NA
clone_size: NA
v_call: TRBV6-5
j_call: TRBJ2-4
cdr3_nt: TGTGCCAGCAGTTCGTACACGGGCCACGACAAAAACATTCAGTACTTC
cdr3_aa: CASSSYTGHDKNIQYF

cdr3_length: 14
d_call: TRBD1
clone_size: NA
v_call: TRBV9
j_call: TRBJ1-2
cdr3_nt: TGTGCCAGCAGCGGGAGACAGGGTAACTATGGCTACACCTTC
cdr3_aa: CASSGRQGNYGYTF